These T cell receptor beta chains were read from a single sample in a study of shared clonotypes between healthy human individuals. Sequenced by immunoSEQ multiplex PCR; TCRdb stores in-frame clones only, minus some. This sample has about 230,000 clones, with under 80% found just once. Sequencing was carried out using memory CD4+ T cells sorted from blood. The receptors were gathered from a man aged 25 to 40 in good health. Both conserved end residues are part of each CDR3. Each record gives: D gene, V gene, J gene, clone size, CDR3 protein, CDR3 DNA. The D gene is left open where the match is weak. Some rows mark clone size as missing; the rest say once, few, many or name a class of expanded clone.

d_call: .; v_call: TRBV7-9; j_call: TRBJ1-2; clone_size: .; cdr3_aa: CASNNYYGYTF; cdr3_nt: TGTGCCAGCAACAACTACTATGGCTACACCTTC
d_call: .; v_call: TRBV2; j_call: TRBJ2-5; clone_size: once; cdr3_aa: CASSSPRGETQYF; cdr3_nt: TGTGCCAGCAGTTCTCCTAGAGGGGAGACCCAGTACTTC
d_call: .; v_call: TRBV2; j_call: TRBJ1-3; clone_size: .; cdr3_aa: CASSPAGNTIYF; cdr3_nt: TGTGCCAGCAGTCCCGCAGGAAACACCATATATTTT
d_call: .; v_call: TRBV29-1; j_call: TRBJ1-3; clone_size: once; cdr3_aa: CSAGISGNTIYF; cdr3_nt: TGCAGCGCGGGCATTTCTGGAAACACCATATATTTT
d_call: .; v_call: TRBV4-1; j_call: TRBJ2-1; clone_size: .; cdr3_aa: CASRSLDLVSYNEQFF; cdr3_nt: TGCGCCAGCAGATCACTCGATCTAGTTTCCTACAATGAGCAGTTCTTC
d_call: .; v_call: TRBV2; j_call: TRBJ2-1; clone_size: large; cdr3_aa: CASRWAPDNEQFF; cdr3_nt: TGTGCCAGCAGGTGGGCCCCGGACAATGAGCAGTTCTTC
d_call: .; v_call: TRBV5-4; j_call: TRBJ2-2; clone_size: .; cdr3_aa: CASSAGLSLNTGELFF; cdr3_nt: TGTGCCAGCAGCGCCGGACTATCACTGAACACCGGGGAGCTGTTTTTT
d_call: .; v_call: TRBV7-9; j_call: TRBJ2-7; clone_size: .; cdr3_aa: CASTLGGYEQYF; cdr3_nt: TGTGCCAGCACCCTTGGGGGCTACGAGCAGTACTTC
d_call: .; v_call: TRBV7-2; j_call: TRBJ2-7; clone_size: .; cdr3_aa: CASSFLGSLSYEQYF; cdr3_nt: TGTGCCAGCAGCTTTCTGGGGTCCCTGTCCTACGAGCAGTACTTC
d_call: TRBD1; v_call: TRBV4-3; j_call: TRBJ2-5; clone_size: .; cdr3_aa: CASSTRTGYGGTQYF; cdr3_nt: TGCGCCAGCAGCACTCGGACAGGTTATGGCGGGACCCAGTACTTC
d_call: TRBD2; v_call: TRBV11-2; j_call: TRBJ2-7; clone_size: .; cdr3_aa: CASSLETSGYYEQYF; cdr3_nt: TGTGCCAGCAGCTTAGAGACTAGCGGTTACTACGAGCAGTACTTC
d_call: TRBD2; v_call: TRBV4-2; j_call: TRBJ2-3; clone_size: .; cdr3_aa: CASSQDPRGATDTQYF; cdr3_nt: TGTGCCAGCAGCCAAGATCCGCGGGGGGCCACAGATACGCAGTATTTT
d_call: .; v_call: TRBV5-5; j_call: TRBJ2-5; clone_size: .; cdr3_aa: CASSKNQETQYF; cdr3_nt: TGTGCCAGCAGCAAGAATCAAGAGACCCAGTACTTC
d_call: TRBD2; v_call: TRBV27; j_call: TRBJ2-1; clone_size: few; cdr3_aa: CASRPLAGGPEQFF; cdr3_nt: TGTGCCAGCAGGCCACTAGCGGGAGGACCTGAGCAGTTCTTC
d_call: .; v_call: TRBV11-2; j_call: TRBJ2-1; clone_size: many; cdr3_aa: CASSLDPPHEQFF; cdr3_nt: TGTGCCAGCAGCTTAGATCCCCCCCATGAGCAGTTCTTC
d_call: TRBD2; v_call: TRBV6-5; j_call: TRBJ2-3; clone_size: few; cdr3_aa: CASSPLAGLDTQYF; cdr3_nt: TGTGCCAGCAGTCCACTAGCGGGATTGGATACGCAGTATTTT
d_call: .; v_call: TRBV11-2; j_call: TRBJ2-7; clone_size: few; cdr3_aa: CASSLIGQNEQYF; cdr3_nt: TGTGCCAGCAGCTTAATTGGACAGAACGAGCAGTACTTC
d_call: TRBD2; v_call: TRBV11-2; j_call: TRBJ2-7; clone_size: .; cdr3_aa: CASSVGIGTSRDYEQYF; cdr3_nt: TGTGCCAGCAGCGTCGGGATTGGGACTAGTAGGGACTACGAGCAGTACTTC
d_call: .; v_call: TRBV11-2; j_call: TRBJ2-1; clone_size: .; cdr3_aa: CASSLLFSSRWIF; cdr3_nt: TGTGCCAGCAGCTTATTGTTCTCTAGCCGGTGGATCTTC
d_call: .; v_call: TRBV14; j_call: TRBJ1-5; clone_size: .; cdr3_aa: CASSRGLDQPQHF; cdr3_nt: TGTGCCAGCAGCCGGGGTTTGGATCAGCCCCAGCATTTT
d_call: TRBD1; v_call: TRBV30; j_call: TRBJ2-7; clone_size: .; cdr3_aa: CAWMGQVGEQYF; cdr3_nt: TGTGCCTGGATGGGACAGGTGGGAGAGCAGTACTTC
d_call: .; v_call: TRBV16; j_call: TRBJ2-3; clone_size: .; cdr3_aa: CASSQWASLTDTQYF; cdr3_nt: TGTGCCAGCAGCCAGTGGGCCAGCCTCACAGATACGCAGTATTTT
d_call: .; v_call: TRBV29-1; j_call: TRBJ2-3; clone_size: .; cdr3_aa: CSVAGSDRQSTDTQYF; cdr3_nt: TGCAGCGTTGCAGGCTCGGACAGACAATCCACAGATACGCAGTATTTT
d_call: TRBD2; v_call: TRBV11-2; j_call: TRBJ2-7; clone_size: .; cdr3_aa: CASSLVPSGRLYEQYF; cdr3_nt: TGTGCCAGCAGCTTAGTGCCTAGCGGGAGGTTGTACGAGCAGTACTTC
d_call: .; v_call: TRBV6-5; j_call: TRBJ2-7; clone_size: .; cdr3_aa: CASSYWQGSHNEQYF; cdr3_nt: TGTGCCAGCAGTTACTGGCAGGGAAGCCACAACGAGCAGTACTTC
d_call: .; v_call: TRBV7-6; j_call: TRBJ1-1; clone_size: many; cdr3_aa: CASSLGAYTEAFF; cdr3_nt: TGTGCCAGCAGCTTAGGCGCGTACACTGAAGCTTTCTTT
d_call: .; v_call: TRBV30; j_call: TRBJ1-2; clone_size: .; cdr3_aa: CAWSSALVNYGYTF; cdr3_nt: TGTGCCTGGAGTTCGGCCCTGGTTAACTATGGCTACACCTTC
d_call: .; v_call: TRBV7-2; j_call: TRBJ1-5; clone_size: .; cdr3_aa: CASSLGGGALRQPQHF; cdr3_nt: TGTGCCAGCAGCTTAGGGGGCGGGGCCCTTAGACAGCCCCAGCATTTT
d_call: .; v_call: TRBV11-1; j_call: TRBJ2-5; clone_size: .; cdr3_aa: CASSLGGPAETQYF; cdr3_nt: TGTGCCAGCAGCTTAGGAGGGCCTGCGGAGACCCAGTACTTC
d_call: .; v_call: TRBV29-1; j_call: TRBJ2-5; clone_size: .; cdr3_aa: CSVVNDKETQYF; cdr3_nt: TGCAGCGTTGTCAACGACAAAGAGACCCAGTACTTC
d_call: TRBD2; v_call: TRBV11-3; j_call: TRBJ2-2; clone_size: .; cdr3_aa: CASSLASGFTNTGELFF; cdr3_nt: TGTGCCAGCAGCTTAGCTAGCGGGTTTACGAACACCGGGGAGCTGTTTTTT
d_call: .; v_call: TRBV6-5; j_call: TRBJ1-1; clone_size: few; cdr3_aa: CASSFQGGSEAFF; cdr3_nt: TGTGCCAGCAGTTTTCAGGGAGGCTCTGAAGCTTTCTTT
d_call: .; v_call: TRBV2; j_call: TRBJ2-2; clone_size: once; cdr3_aa: CASSDGTYGELFF; cdr3_nt: TGTGCCAGCAGTGACGGGACTTACGGGGAGCTGTTTTTT
d_call: .; v_call: TRBV5-6; j_call: TRBJ2-5; clone_size: few; cdr3_aa: CASSFSSQIPIGETQYF; cdr3_nt: TGTGCCAGCAGCTTTAGTTCCCAAATCCCCATCGGAGAGACCCAGTACTTC
d_call: TRBD2; v_call: TRBV4-3; j_call: TRBJ2-3; clone_size: .; cdr3_aa: CASSHIAGGTDTQYF; cdr3_nt: TGCGCCAGCAGCCACATAGCGGGAGGCACAGATACGCAGTATTTT
d_call: .; v_call: TRBV27; j_call: TRBJ1-1; clone_size: .; cdr3_aa: CASSLVRDTEAFF; cdr3_nt: TGTGCCAGCAGTTTGGTCAGGGACACTGAAGCTTTCTTT
d_call: TRBD2; v_call: TRBV27; j_call: TRBJ2-3; clone_size: .; cdr3_aa: CASSMPRTSGRASTDTQYF; cdr3_nt: TGTGCCAGCAGTATGCCCCGGACTAGCGGGAGGGCTAGCACAGATACGCAGTATTTT
d_call: TRBD1; v_call: TRBV29-1; j_call: TRBJ2-7; clone_size: .; cdr3_aa: CSVEAVRGRGSYEQYF; cdr3_nt: TGCAGCGTTGAAGCGGTACGGGGCAGGGGGTCCTACGAGCAGTACTTC
d_call: TRBD1; v_call: TRBV5-1; j_call: TRBJ2-1; clone_size: few; cdr3_aa: CASSPLGTGYNEQFF; cdr3_nt: TGCGCCAGCAGCCCGCTCGGGACAGGATACAATGAGCAGTTCTTC
d_call: .; v_call: TRBV5-1; j_call: TRBJ2-1; clone_size: .; cdr3_aa: CATVGQEGNEQFF; cdr3_nt: TGCGCCACAGTAGGACAGGAGGGCAATGAGCAGTTCTTC
d_call: .; v_call: TRBV5-4; j_call: TRBJ2-7; clone_size: .; cdr3_aa: CASSLNVIEDNYEQYF; cdr3_nt: TGTGCCAGCAGCTTAAATGTCATCGAAGATAACTACGAGCAGTACTTC
d_call: TRBD1; v_call: TRBV7-9; j_call: TRBJ2-5; clone_size: many; cdr3_aa: CASSLAGDRGTAQYF; cdr3_nt: TGTGCCAGCAGCTTAGCAGGGGACAGGGGGACCGCCCAGTACTTC
d_call: TRBD2; v_call: TRBV4-3; j_call: TRBJ2-5; clone_size: .; cdr3_aa: CASSQDIGASGRQETQYF; cdr3_nt: TGCGCCAGCAGCCAAGACATTGGGGCTAGCGGGCGCCAAGAGACCCAGTACTTC
d_call: TRBD2; v_call: TRBV28; j_call: TRBJ2-7; clone_size: few; cdr3_aa: CASSFAGGRSYEQYF; cdr3_nt: TGTGCCAGCAGTTTTGCGGGAGGTCGCTCCTACGAGCAGTACTTC
d_call: TRBD1; v_call: TRBV19; j_call: TRBJ2-1; clone_size: .; cdr3_aa: CASSVGQGAGDEQFF; cdr3_nt: TGTGCCAGTAGTGTGGGACAGGGTGCAGGTGATGAGCAGTTCTTC
d_call: .; v_call: TRBV5-1; j_call: TRBJ2-3; clone_size: .; cdr3_aa: CASSLGTDSTDTQYF; cdr3_nt: TGCGCCAGCAGCTTAGGGACGGACAGCACAGATACGCAGTATTTT
d_call: TRBD2; v_call: TRBV2; j_call: TRBJ2-1; clone_size: .; cdr3_aa: CASRRLTSGNEQFF; cdr3_nt: TGTGCCAGCAGACGTCTGACTAGCGGGAATGAGCAGTTCTTC
d_call: .; v_call: TRBV7-8; j_call: TRBJ2-7; clone_size: many; cdr3_aa: CASSPTSGIRDNEQYF; cdr3_nt: TGTGCCAGCAGCCCCACCTCCGGGATCCGGGACAACGAGCAGTACTTC
d_call: TRBD2; v_call: TRBV6-1; j_call: TRBJ2-2; clone_size: .; cdr3_aa: CASSGWTSGRPGELFF; cdr3_nt: TGTGCCAGCAGTGGATGGACTAGCGGGAGGCCCGGGGAGCTGTTTTTT
d_call: TRBD1; v_call: TRBV7-9; j_call: TRBJ2-5; clone_size: .; cdr3_aa: CASSSHVTGGTKTQYF; cdr3_nt: TGTGCCAGCAGCTCCCACGTCACAGGGGGCACAAAGACCCAGTACTTC
d_call: .; v_call: TRBV11-3; j_call: TRBJ2-1; clone_size: .; cdr3_aa: CASSLDHGGDNEQFF; cdr3_nt: TGTGCCAGCAGCTTAGATCATGGAGGGGACAATGAGCAGTTCTTC
d_call: TRBD1; v_call: TRBV5-1; j_call: TRBJ1-2; clone_size: few; cdr3_aa: CASSLGTGAEYGYTF; cdr3_nt: TGCGCCAGCAGCTTGGGTACAGGGGCGGAGTATGGCTACACCTTC
d_call: .; v_call: TRBV30; j_call: TRBJ1-2; clone_size: .; cdr3_aa: CAWSSNLGPYGYTF; cdr3_nt: TGTGCCTGGAGTTCTAATCTGGGCCCCTATGGCTACACCTTC
d_call: TRBD1; v_call: TRBV5-4; j_call: TRBJ1-1; clone_size: .; cdr3_aa: CASSSGQLKTRNTEAFF; cdr3_nt: TGTGCCAGCAGCTCGGGACAGCTCAAAACTCGGAACACTGAAGCTTTCTTT
d_call: TRBD1; v_call: TRBV6-6; j_call: TRBJ2-3; clone_size: .; cdr3_aa: CASSLTGSGDTQYF; cdr3_nt: TGTGCCAGCAGTTTGACAGGGTCAGGGGATACGCAGTATTTT
d_call: TRBD2; v_call: TRBV4-3; j_call: TRBJ2-1; clone_size: .; cdr3_aa: CASSLSGRGGDEQFF; cdr3_nt: TGCGCCAGCAGCCTTAGCGGGAGAGGGGGCGATGAGCAGTTCTTC
d_call: .; v_call: TRBV19; j_call: TRBJ1-3; clone_size: .; cdr3_aa: CASHRSSSGNTIYF; cdr3_nt: TGTGCCAGCCACAGAAGCTCCTCTGGAAACACCATATATTTT
d_call: .; v_call: TRBV11-2; j_call: TRBJ2-1; clone_size: .; cdr3_aa: CASSLEGGGLYNEQFF; cdr3_nt: TGTGCCAGCAGCTTAGAGGGGGGAGGACTCTACAATGAGCAGTTCTTC